This T cell receptor (beta chain) was observed in a study of neoadjuvant anti-PD-1 for oral cavity cancer. Germline V gene sequence: CDR1 LNHNV, CDR2 YYDKDF (reference sequence). CDR3 length: 13 amino acids. V lost 6 bases, J lost 2 bases, and 4 bases stayed unmatched. Patients had newly diagnosed, untreated stage II-IVA oral cavity squamous cell carcinoma. TCRdb's table, derived via immunoSEQ multiplex PCR, lists solely in-frame clones and lacks some. Of tens of thousands of clones listed, around 82% were seen once; the top ten hold nearly 3.5%. This TCR was recovered from a person between 40 and 85 years old with oral cavity squamous cell carcinoma. The starting material was PBMCs, obtained before nivolumab (anti-PD-1) treatment. The chain joins TRBV15 to TRBJ2-7; 7 bases fit TRBD2. The CDR3: CATSRGVTYEQYF. The CDR3 DNA reads TGTGCCACCAGTCGGGGGGTGACCTACGAGCAGTACTTC.